These 24 T cell receptor beta chains were sequenced from one sample in a study of cytomegalovirus exposure and HLA in healthy donors. PCR used 60 Vbeta primers and 13 Jbeta primers. Here immunoSEQ multiplex PCR was the method, and the copy in TCRdb shows in-frame clones only, minus some. This table holds more than 100,000 clones, roughly 78% found once. The sequencing input was PBMCs. The receptors here all came from a man between 50 and 59 years old in good health and CMV-seropositive.

The chain employs TRBV18 and TRBJ2-3; TRBD1 matches 11 bases. V shed 3 bases and J 3 bases; nucleotides not matched to a gene: 5. The germline V gene has CDR1 KGHSH and CDR2 LQKENI. CDR3 size: 16 residues. The CDR3 region is CASSPSGTGGTDTQYF. The CDR3 DNA is TGTGCCAGCTCACCCTCCGGGACAGGGGGAACAGATACGCAGTATTTT.

This clone was detected only once. This chain connects TRBV27 to TRBJ1-6; D is possibly TRBD1 (5 bases). The CDR3 contains 15 residues. V shed 3 bases and J shed 8 bases, with 14 bases lying between them. Per germline, CDR1 MNHEY and CDR2 SMNVEV (reference sequence). This CDR3 is CASSFKGTRDSPLHF. CDR3 nucleotide sequence: TGTGCCAGCAGTTTCAAGGGGACTCGGGATTCACCCCTCCACTTT.

This rearrangement joins TRBV18 to TRBJ1-1; tentative D call: TRBD1 (5 bases). The CDR3 has 15 amino acids. Per germline, CDR1 KGHSH and CDR2 LQKENI. Trimming pared 8 bases from V and 2 bases from J, leaving 18 bases between. CDR3 protein: CASAGVALRNTEAFF. DNA for the CDR3: TGTGCCAGCGCGGGGGTGGCCCTAAGAAACACTGAAGCTTTCTTT.

The chain employs TRBV12-5 and TRBJ2-5, with TRBD1 matching 8 bases. Looked up from germline, CDR1 is LGHNT and CDR2 is FRNRAP. The J segment lost 3 bases and the V segment lost 5 bases, leaving 8 bases of the junction unmatched. CDR3 length equals 15 residues. The CDR3 sequence is CASGQLRGLKETQYF. The DNA of the CDR3 is TGTGCTAGTGGTCAACTCAGGGGGCTCAAAGAGACCCAGTACTTC.

This sequence joins TRBV29-1 and TRBJ1-5, with D perhaps TRBD1 (6 bases). V shed 6 bases and J shed 0 bases, with 9 bases lying between them. The CDR3 is made up of 13 amino acids. The germline V gene encodes CDR1 SQVTM and CDR2 ANQGSEA. CDR3 loop: CSVRDTSNQPQHF. CDR3 DNA: TGCAGCGTCCGGGACACTAGCAATCAGCCCCAGCATTTT.

The chain has TRBV27 and TRBJ1-4; D unresolved. The CDR3 has 16 residues. From germline, CDR1 is MNHEY and CDR2 SMNVEV (reference sequence). V gave up 4 bases and J gave up 4 bases, with 16 bases separating them. DNA of the CDR3: TGTGCCAGCAGTTCGCTTTTCCCCTCAGATAATGAAAAACTGTTTTTT. This gives the protein CASSSLFPSDNEKLFF.

This clone occurred once. The chain employs TRBV11-2 and TRBJ2-1; 7 bases are shared with TRBD2. Germline V CDR1 and CDR2: SGHAT, FQNNGV. The V and J ends lost 4 bases and 10 bases, in that order; junction bases with no gene match: 4. This CDR3 contains 12 residues. CDR3 DNA sequence: TGTGCCAGCAGCTCGTCAGCGGGAGAGCAGTTCTTC. Its protein is CASSSSAGEQFF.

The V and J genes are TRBV7-9 and TRBJ2-3; D might be TRBD1 (5 bases). V lost 1 base and J 2 bases, leaving 13 bases between the germline ends. The germline gives CDR1 SEHNR, CDR2 FQNEAQ (reference sequence). The CDR3 contains 16 residues. Here the CDR3 reads CASSLEGHSYTDTQYF. The CDR3 coding sequence is TGTGCCAGCAGCTTAGAGGGGCATAGTTACACAGATACGCAGTATTTT.

This chain uses TRBV6-6 with TRBJ2-7, with D possibly matching TRBD2 (5 bases). The CDR3 contains 13 residues. Germline-derived CDR1 and CDR2 are MNHNY and SVGAGI (reference sequence). The V gene lost 10 bases and the J gene lost 5 bases, with 18 bases spanning the gap. The DNA of the CDR3 is TGTGCCATCCGCCATGGTCGGGGTGACGAGCAGTACTTC. Translating gives CAIRHGRGDEQYF.

This chain links TRBV4-2 with TRBJ2-2; 7 bases are a match to TRBD1. The CDR3 totals 15 residues. The germline CDR1 and CDR2 sequences are LGHNA and YNFKEQ. V shed 2 bases, J shed 5 bases, and the junction held 5 bases outside the gene matches. In DNA, the CDR3 is TGTGCCAGCAGCCAACCGGGACAGACGACCGGGGAGCTGTTTTTT. Translated: CASSQPGQTTGELFF.

V is TRBV25-1 and J is TRBJ2-3, with 7 bases identical to TRBD2. Looked up from germline, CDR1 is MGHDK and CDR2 is SYGVNS. The CDR3 covers 16 residues. V gave up 6 bases and J gave up 0 bases; unmatched junction bases: 9. CDR3 in DNA: TGTGCCAGCAGGGGGGGGGACGGGGCAAGCACAGATACGCAGTATTTT. It translates to CASRGGDGASTDTQYF.

The chain combines TRBV7-9 with TRBJ2-6, with D possibly TRBD2 on 5 matching bases. The germline V gene encodes CDR1 SEHNR and CDR2 FQNEAQ (reference sequence). V gave up 6 bases and J gave up 11 bases, with 14 bases separating them. The CDR3 covers 13 residues. CDR3 sequence: CASRLGTSDVLTF. In DNA, the CDR3 is TGTGCCAGCAGATTGGGAACTAGTGACGTCCTGACTTTC.

In its sample, this clone was seen once. V usage is TRBV6-5 and J usage is TRBJ1-5; unclear D gene. The CDR3 is made up of 13 amino acids. Germline values: CDR1 MNHEY, CDR2 SVGAGI. Trimming took 5 bases from V and 6 from J, leaving 11 bases between them. CDR3 nucleotides: TGTGCCAGCAGTGGTGAGGGCTTTCAGCCCCAGCATTTT. Its translation: CASSGEGFQPQHF.

V and J are TRBV29-1 and TRBJ2-1; 9 positions match TRBD2. The CDR3 has 15 residues. Germline V CDR1 and CDR2: SQVTM, ANQGSEA. V lost 4 bases to trimming and J lost 1 base; unmatched junction nucleotides: 5. The CDR3 DNA is TGCAGCGTTGTATTGGGACTAGCTTCCTACAATGAGCAGTTCTTC. This encodes CSVVLGLASYNEQFF.

This clone was seen more than once but under ten times. V gene TRBV6-6 combines with J gene TRBJ1-1, with D uncertain. CDR3 size: 11 residues. V gave up 7 bases and J gave up 5 bases, with 8 bases separating them. CDR1 is MNHNY, CDR2 SVGAGI, per germline (reference sequence). The CDR3 coding sequence is TGTGCCAGCACCCACGGGACTGAAGCTTTCTTT. Its translation: CASTHGTEAFF.

The rearrangement joins TRBV7-9 to TRBJ1-1, with D perhaps TRBD1 (6 bases). There are 14 residues in the CDR3. V lost 1 base and J 1 base, leaving 7 bases between the germline ends. Germline assignment: CDR1 SEHNR and CDR2 FQNEAQ (reference sequence). The CDR3 DNA reads TGTGCCAGCAGCTTAGGGACAGCGAACACTGAAGCTTTCTTT. Its translation is CASSLGTANTEAFF.

The V call is TRBV6-5, the J call TRBJ1-4; D may be TRBD1 (5 bases). Trimming cost V 4 bases and J 4 bases, with 13 bases left between them. CDR1 and CDR2 (germline): MNHEY, SVGAGI. The CDR3 length is 15 residues. The CDR3 protein is CASSSGSGGNEKLFF. CDR3 bases: TGTGCCAGCAGTTCTGGTTCCGGGGGTAATGAAAAACTGTTTTTT.

The chain is built from TRBV5-5 and TRBJ2-3; D gene unclear. The CDR3 totals 12 residues. Trimming pared 4 bases from V and 4 bases from J, leaving 7 bases between. Per the germline V gene, CDR1 is SGHKS and CDR2 is YYEKEE (reference sequence). CDR3 region: CASSLYPDTQYF. The CDR3, as DNA: TGTGCCAGCAGCCTTTATCCAGATACGCAGTATTTT.

This clone has just one count. This chain joins TRBV25-1 and TRBJ1-5; 8 bases agree with TRBD1. V lost 6 bases, J lost 5 bases, and 6 bases stayed unmatched. Germline V CDR1 and CDR2: MGHDK, SYGVNS. The CDR3 totals 14 residues. CDR3 in DNA: TGTGCCAGCAGGCCGTCAGGGGGCCATCAGCCCCAGCATTTT. Translation: CASRPSGGHQPQHF.

The chain recombines TRBV29-1 with TRBJ1-1; a possible D gene is TRBD1 (6 bases). Germline-derived CDR1 and CDR2 are SQVTM and ANQGSEA. The V gene lost 5 bases and the J gene lost 1 base, with 11 bases spanning the gap. The CDR3 is 13 residues long. The CDR3, as DNA: TGCAGCGTTTCAGGGGCCGAGAACACTGAAGCTTTCTTT. Its translation is CSVSGAENTEAFF.

CDR3 protein: CASSTGTSWGSYNEQFF. The CDR3 DNA sequence: TGTGCCAGTAGTACCGGGACTAGCTGGGGCTCCTACAATGAGCAGTTCTTC. This chain links TRBV19 with TRBJ2-1, with TRBD2 matching over 9 bases. Germline V lookup: CDR1 LNHDA, CDR2 SQIVND (reference sequence). V dropped 4 bases and J dropped 0; count of bases not matched to a gene: 7. CDR3 size: 17 residues.

V and J are TRBV7-8 and TRBJ2-3; 8 bases are shared with TRBD1. Germline V gives CDR1 SGHVS, CDR2 FQNEAQ. This CDR3 is 15 amino acids long. J lost 3 bases, V lost 4 bases, and 6 bases had no gene match. The CDR3 sequence is CASSSTDRETDTQYF. CDR3 DNA: TGTGCCAGCAGCTCAACGGACAGGGAAACAGATACGCAGTATTTT. Variable domain in full (rest from reference TRBV7-8 and TRBJ2-3): GAGVSQSPRYKVAKRGQDVALRCDPISGHVSLFWYQQALGQGPEFLTYFQNEAQLDKSGLPSDRFFAERPEGSVSTLKIQRTQQEDSAVYLCASSSTDRETDTQYFGPGTRLTVL.

The gene calls are TRBV14 and TRBJ2-5, with a possible D match to TRBD1 (6 bases). CDR3 length equals 13 residues. Germline values: CDR1 SGHDN, CDR2 FVKESK. V gave up 8 bases and J gave up 4 bases, with 14 bases separating them. Here the CDR3 reads CASSGVLVETQYF. CDR3 nucleotides: TGTGCCAGCTCAGGGGTGCTGGTAGAGACCCAGTACTTC. Variable domain in full (rest from reference TRBV14 and TRBJ2-5): EAGVTQFPSHSVIEKGQTVTLRCDPISGHDNLYWYRRVMGKEIKFLLHFVKESKQDESGMPNNRFLAERTGGTYSTLKVQPAELEDSGVYFCASSGVLVETQYFGPGTRLLVL.

This sequence joins TRBV27 and TRBJ1-6; unclear D gene. Germline lookup yields CDR1 MNHEY and CDR2 SMNVEV (reference sequence). The ends were cut back, 2 bases at V and 3 bases at J, with 11 bases in the middle. The CDR3 loop spans 16 amino acids. For the CDR3, the DNA is TGTGCCAGCAGTTTACGTGTCCCAGGCTATAATTCACCCCTCCACTTT. As protein: CASSLRVPGYNSPLHF.